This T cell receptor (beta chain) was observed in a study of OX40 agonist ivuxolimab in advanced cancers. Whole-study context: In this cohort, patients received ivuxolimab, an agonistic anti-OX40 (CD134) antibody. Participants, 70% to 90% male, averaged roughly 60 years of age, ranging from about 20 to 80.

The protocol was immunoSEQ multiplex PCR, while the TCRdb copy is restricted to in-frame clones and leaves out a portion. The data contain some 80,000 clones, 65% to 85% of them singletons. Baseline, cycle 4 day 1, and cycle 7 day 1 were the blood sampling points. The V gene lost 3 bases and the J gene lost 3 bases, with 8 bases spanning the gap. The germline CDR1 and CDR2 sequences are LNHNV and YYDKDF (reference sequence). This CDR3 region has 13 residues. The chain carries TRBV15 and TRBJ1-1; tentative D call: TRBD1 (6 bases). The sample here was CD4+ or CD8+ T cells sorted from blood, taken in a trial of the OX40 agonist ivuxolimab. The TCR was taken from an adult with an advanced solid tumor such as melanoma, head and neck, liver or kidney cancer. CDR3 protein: CATSRRGDTEAFF. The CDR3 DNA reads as TGTGCCACCAGCAGGAGGGGGGACACTGAAGCTTTCTTT.